The 28 T cell receptor beta chains reported below all come from one sample, sequenced in a study of T cell responses to AZD1222 COVID-19 vaccine. Assay: immunoSEQ multiplex PCR; the TCRdb copy retains only in-frame clones and omits some. The profile shows 160,000 or so clones, 90% to 95% of them singletons. Sample: peripheral blood, taken on day 0 of MenACWY control vaccination. All receptors derive from an adult in good health.

The gene calls are TRBV30 and TRBJ2-1; 14 nucleotides align to TRBD2. Germline V lookup: CDR1 GTSNPN, CDR2 SVGIG (reference sequence). The V segment lost 0 bases and the J segment 5 bases; nucleotides outside the gene matches: 9. The CDR3 has 18 amino acids. CDR3 sequence (DNA): TGTGCCTGGAGTGTAAGGACTAGCGGGAGGCCGAGGGACAATGAGCAGTTCTTC. It codes for CAWSVRTSGRPRDNEQFF.

The genes are TRBV7-2 and TRBJ2-1, with D maybe TRBD2 (6 bases). Trimming stripped 1 base from V and 3 bases from J, with 10 bases between. The germline V gene has CDR1 SGHTA and CDR2 FQGNSA. The CDR3 has 15 residues. The CDR3: CASSLVGGNYNEQFF. Here the CDR3 DNA reads TGTGCCAGCAGCTTAGTGGGGGGAAACTACAATGAGCAGTTCTTC.

J is TRBJ1-2 and V is TRBV6-5; no reliable D call. Germline CDR1 is MNHEY and CDR2 is SVGAGI. Trimming shortened V by 6 bases and J by 2 bases, and 13 bases separated the two germline ends. The CDR3 loop spans 14 amino acids. The CDR3 sequence is CASRTGRQNYGYTF. The CDR3 coding sequence is TGTGCCAGCAGGACGGGCCGACAAAACTATGGCTACACCTTC.

The chain is built from TRBV3-1 (or the pseudogene TRBV3-2) and TRBJ1-1; 7 positions agree with TRBD1. The CDR3 consists of 15 residues. The germline V gene has CDR1 LGHDT and CDR2 YNNKEL (reference sequence). Trimming removed 7 bases from V and 0 bases from J; junction bases left unmatched: 8. CDR3 sequence (DNA): TGTGCCAGCACCACGACGGGACAGTTGAACACTGAAGCTTTCTTT. It codes for CASTTTGQLNTEAFF.

This rearrangement joins TRBV7-2 to TRBJ1-2; the D is unclear. This CDR3 is built from 15 residues. Trimming stripped 1 base from V and 4 bases from J, with 13 bases between. The germline V gene has CDR1 SGHTA and CDR2 FQGNSA. The CDR3 DNA sequence: TGTGCCAGCAGCTTAGGTCAACCAGTCTCCTATGGCTACACCTTC. Encoded protein: CASSLGQPVSYGYTF.

This sequence joins TRBV29-1 and TRBJ2-5; 7 nucleotides agree with TRBD2. Germline V gives CDR1 SQVTM, CDR2 ANQGSEA. This CDR3 contains 14 residues. V lost 6 bases and J lost 1; bases outside the gene matches: 8. CDR3 coding DNA: TGCAGCGTCCTGGGGAGGGCCTCCCAAGAGACCCAGTACTTC. It translates to CSVLGRASQETQYF. Based on the CDR3 plus reference TRBV29-1 and TRBJ2-5, the full variable domain is SAVISQKPSRDICQRGTSLTIQCQVDSQVTMMFWYRQQPGQSLTLIATANQGSEATYESGFVIDKFPISRPNLTFSTLTVSNMSPEDSSIYLCSVLGRASQETQYFGPGTRLLVL.

V and J are TRBV18 and TRBJ1-1; no firm D call. Germline values: CDR1 KGHSH, CDR2 LQKENI. Trimming pared 2 bases from V and 6 bases from J, leaving 10 bases between. The CDR3 runs 13 residues. CDR3 amino acids: CASSPEGWAEAFF. The CDR3 coding sequence is TGTGCCAGCTCACCAGAAGGGTGGGCTGAAGCTTTCTTT.

The chain links TRBV7-9 to TRBJ1-4, with D uncertain. V dropped 9 bases and J dropped 3 bases, with 11 bases sitting between them. CDR3 length: 13 residues. Germline V CDR1 and CDR2: SEHNR, FQNEAQ (reference sequence). This CDR3 is CASLRSANEKLFF. For the CDR3, the DNA is TGTGCCAGTTTGAGATCGGCTAATGAAAAACTGTTTTTT.

The chain combines TRBV27 with TRBJ2-1, with 8 bases that match TRBD1. The CDR3 has 14 amino acids. In germline, CDR1 is MNHEY, CDR2 SMNVEV (reference sequence). V lost 8 bases to trimming and J lost 7 bases; unmatched junction nucleotides: 10. The DNA of the CDR3 is TGTGCCAGCGGTCGGGGACAGGTGAGAAATGAGCAGTTCTTC. Translation gives CASGRGQVRNEQFF.

The chain combines TRBV30 with TRBJ2-2, with D tentatively TRBD2 (5 bases). Trimming shortened V by 0 bases and J by 0 bases, and 11 bases separated the two germline ends. The CDR3 contains 16 residues. The germline V gene encodes CDR1 GTSNPN and CDR2 SVGIG (reference sequence). Here the CDR3 DNA reads TGTGCCTGGAGTGTCCCCCGGGGTACGAACACCGGGGAGCTGTTTTTT. The encoded protein is CAWSVPRGTNTGELFF.

The table lists this clone with a count of one. This chain links TRBV6-5 with TRBJ2-7, with TRBD1 matching over 10 bases. Looked up from germline, CDR1 is MNHEY and CDR2 is SVGAGI. There are 15 residues in the CDR3. Unmatched junction bases numbered 7, after V lost 6 bases and J lost 2 bases. The CDR3 nucleotides read TGTGCCAGCAGGAAGGGACAGGGGAAACCCTACGAGCAGTACTTC. It translates to CASRKGQGKPYEQYF.

The chain recombines TRBV4-2 with TRBJ2-1, with D hard to call. V shed 1 base and J shed 8 bases, with 12 bases lying between them. Germline V gene data show CDR1 as LGHNA and CDR2 as YNFKEQ. CDR3 size: 14 residues. The CDR3 region is CASSQGTEWDEQFF. The DNA of the CDR3 is TGTGCCAGCAGCCAAGGAACCGAGTGGGATGAGCAGTTCTTC.

The chain has TRBV5-6 and TRBJ2-1; no reliable D call. The CDR3 is 15 amino acids. Trimming stripped 0 bases from V and 1 base from J, with 8 bases between. Per the germline V gene, CDR1 is SGHDT and CDR2 is YYEEEE. The CDR3 nucleotides are TGTGCCAGCAGCTTGGGGGGTCGATCCTACAATGAGCAGTTCTTC. It encodes CASSLGGRSYNEQFF. Supplemented by reference TRBV5-6 and TRBJ2-1, the full variable domain reads DAGVTQSPTHLIKTRGQQVTLRCSPKSGHDTVSWYQQALGQGPQFIFQYYEEEERQRGNFPDRFSGHQFPNYSSELNVNALLLGDSALYLCASSLGGRSYNEQFFGPGTRLTVL.

The genes are TRBV2 and TRBJ2-5; D gene ambiguous. CDR1 and CDR2 (germline): SNHLY, FYNNEI. V was cut by 8 bases and J by 4 bases, with 17 bases left in between. The length of the CDR3 is 14 residues. The CDR3 loop is CASAQLFFGETQYF. The CDR3 DNA follows: TGTGCCAGCGCACAACTATTTTTCGGAGAGACCCAGTACTTC. The full variable domain, with the rest looked up from reference TRBV2 and TRBJ2-5, is EPEVTQTPSHQVTQMGQEVILRCVPISNHLYFYWYRQILGQKVEFLVSFYNNEISEKSEIFDDQFSVERPDGSNFTLKIRSTKLEDSAMYFCASAQLFFGETQYFGPGTRLLVL.

This clone has more than one count but fewer than ten. The CDR3 loop is CASSSGLAGETQYF. The CDR3 nucleotides are TGTGCCAGCAGCTCGGGACTAGCGGGAGAGACCCAGTACTTC. The chain combines TRBV7-3 with TRBJ2-5; 12 positions match TRBD2. V dropped 4 bases and J dropped 4; count of bases not matched to a gene: 1. The CDR3 is 14 residues long. From germline, CDR1 is SGHTA and CDR2 FQGTGA.

V and J are TRBV6-2 or TRBV6-3 and TRBJ1-4; 11 positions match TRBD1. Germline V gene lookup returns CDR1 MNHEY and CDR2 SVGEGT. V dropped 5 bases and J dropped 7; count of bases not matched to a gene: 6. The CDR3 is 15 residues long. The CDR3 loop is CASSDRTGGVEKLFF. The CDR3 nucleotides read TGTGCCAGCAGTGATCGGACAGGGGGCGTTGAAAAACTGTTTTTT.

The chain combines TRBV7-9 with TRBJ2-1; the match to TRBD1 covers 9 bases. Germline V gene lookup returns CDR1 SEHNR and CDR2 FQNEAQ (reference sequence). Trimming removed 5 bases from V and 4 bases from J; junction bases left unmatched: 15. This CDR3 has 18 amino acids. As DNA, the CDR3 is TGTGCCAGCAGCCCAAGACTTAGACAGGGGGTCTTATACAATGAGCAGTTCTTC. Translated, it gives CASSPRLRQGVLYNEQFF. Filled out from reference TRBV7-9 and TRBJ2-1, the complete variable domain reads DTGVSQNPRHKITKRGQNVTFRCDPISEHNRLYWYRQTLGQGPEFLTYFQNEAQLEKSRLLSDRFSAERPKGSFSTLEIQRTEQGDSAMYLCASSPRLRQGVLYNEQFFGPGTRLTVL.

Comment on this clone: In the same sample, other DNA sequences code for this CDR3. This chain connects TRBV19 to TRBJ1-1, with D possibly being TRBD1 (5 bases). Per germline, CDR1 LNHDA and CDR2 SQIVND (reference sequence). The CDR3 has 14 residues. The V end lost 3 bases, the J end lost 1 base, and 9 bases lay between the germline ends. The chain's CDR3 is CASSIPGTNTEAFF. CDR3 DNA sequence: TGTGCCAGTAGTATTCCTGGGACGAACACTGAAGCTTTCTTT.

V is TRBV29-1 and J is TRBJ1-2; D remains ambiguous. Trimming stripped 7 bases from V and 2 bases from J, with 14 bases between. The germline V gene has CDR1 SQVTM and CDR2 ANQGSEA. The CDR3 runs 13 residues. This chain's CDR3 is CSAGGWGNYGYTF. CDR3 DNA: TGCAGCGCGGGAGGTTGGGGAAACTATGGCTACACCTTC. Full variable domain (missing parts from reference TRBV29-1 and TRBJ1-2): SAVISQKPSRDICQRGTSLTIQCQVDSQVTMMFWYRQQPGQSLTLIATANQGSEATYESGFVIDKFPISRPNLTFSTLTVSNMSPEDSSIYLCSAGGWGNYGYTFGSGTRLTVV.

The chain links TRBV18 to TRBJ1-1; 9 bases line up with TRBD1. The germline V gene encodes CDR1 KGHSH and CDR2 LQKENI. This CDR3 comprises 16 residues. Germline trimming cut 1 base from V and 2 bases from J; bases unmatched to any gene: 5. Here the CDR3 reads CASSPRLTGGNTEAFF. CDR3 coding DNA: TGTGCCAGCTCACCACGACTTACAGGGGGCAACACTGAAGCTTTCTTT.

This clone was picked up one time. The chain combines TRBV5-1 with TRBJ1-1; 12 bases line up with TRBD1. CDR3 length equals 18 residues. The trim removed 0 bases at V and 1 base at J, leaving 7 bases unmatched. The germline CDR1 and CDR2 sequences are SGHRS and YFSETQ. The CDR3 here is CASSLGGGTGGPNTEAFF. CDR3 bases: TGCGCCAGCAGCTTGGGTGGTGGGACAGGGGGCCCGAACACTGAAGCTTTCTTT.

The rearrangement uses TRBV27 and TRBJ1-4; 8 nucleotides align to TRBD1. Germline CDR1 is MNHEY and CDR2 is SMNVEV (reference sequence). This CDR3 is built from 15 residues. V shed 7 bases, J shed 8 bases, and the junction held 12 bases outside the gene matches. The CDR3 sequence: CASTSRQGLGEKLFF. CDR3 nucleotides: TGTGCCAGCACTTCTCGACAGGGGCTGGGCGAAAAACTGTTTTTT.

The chain joins TRBV28 to TRBJ1-1, with 8 bases identical to TRBD1. The CDR3 length is 13 residues. CDR1 and CDR2 (germline): MDHEN, SYDVKM. With V trimmed by 5 bases and J by 10 bases, 9 bases remained unmatched. The CDR3 is CASSPDRVRSAFF. The CDR3 nucleotides read TGTGCCAGCAGTCCGGACAGGGTCCGCTCAGCTTTCTTT.

The chain has TRBV28 and TRBJ1-4, with D uncertain. This CDR3 has 14 residues. Germline V gene data show CDR1 as MDHEN and CDR2 as SYDVKM. Deletions cut 6 bases from V and 8 bases from J, with 16 bases between. DNA for the CDR3: TGTGCCAGCAGATCCGTCGTGGACGGGGAAAAACTGTTTTTT. The encoded protein is CASRSVVDGEKLFF.

The CDR3: CASSEGNRETAEAFF. In DNA form, the CDR3 reads TGTGCCAGCAGTGAAGGAAACAGGGAGACGGCTGAAGCTTTCTTT. The chain is built from TRBV2 and TRBJ1-1; perhaps TRBD1 as D (6 bases). Germline values: CDR1 SNHLY, CDR2 FYNNEI. The V end lost 1 base, the J end lost 6 bases, and 15 bases lay between the germline ends. This CDR3 contains 15 residues.

V gene TRBV7-2 combines with J gene TRBJ1-1, with D perhaps TRBD1 (5 bases). The CDR3 length is 16 residues. V lost 5 bases, J lost 0 bases, and 16 bases lay in between. CDR1 and CDR2 from the germline V gene are SGHTA and FQGNSA. In DNA form, the CDR3 reads TGTGCCAGCAGCCCGGCAGGGATAGGCATGAACACTGAAGCTTTCTTT. This sequence encodes CASSPAGIGMNTEAFF.

The chain recombines TRBV11-3 with TRBJ2-7; D is unresolved. This CDR3 has 13 residues. Trimming pared 3 bases from V and 0 bases from J, leaving 6 bases between. In germline, CDR1 is SGHNT, CDR2 YENEEA. CDR3 residues: CASSFRSSYEQYF. CDR3 in DNA: TGTGCCAGCAGCTTCAGGAGCTCCTACGAGCAGTACTTC.

The V gene is TRBV5-1, the J gene TRBJ2-3, with D unresolved. Germline lookup yields CDR1 SGHRS and CDR2 YFSETQ. V dropped 1 base and J dropped 1 base, with 10 bases sitting between them. The CDR3 contains 15 residues. The CDR3 nucleotides read TGCGCCAGCAGCTTGCGTGGAACGGGCACAGATACGCAGTATTTT. Its translation is CASSLRGTGTDTQYF.